This T cell receptor beta chain was sequenced for a study of beta chain features in type 1 diabetes (dated by TCRdb to 2016 to 2019). With respect to the entire study: Mean age, gender distribution, total cell number and subset yield did not differ between patients and healthy donors. A total of 85 million to 110 million sorted cells were examined across all samples, and RNA yield correlated strongly with the number of cells per subset. In the study, recently diagnosed type 1 diabetes patients and matched healthy donors were compared on the TCRB repertoires of their sorted circulating CD4+ T cell subsets. Regulatory and stem cell-like memory subsets were isolated from only 8 patients and roughly 8 healthy donors, whereas naive and central memory subsets came from all 28 donors.

This clone was seen at least ten times. Its antigen is currently not known. One base away there is no much larger clone; base qualities are not given. What the study reported, not specific to this receptor: Because cDNA was sequenced instead of genomic DNA, activated cells with high expression could be over-represented, although the groups did not differ in activation or CD3 levels. Shorter templates might be favored by PCR, yet because patient and control samples were amplified and corrected together, any such skew would affect both groups equally. Naive, central memory and regulatory TCRB repertoires appeared more similar among patients than among healthy donors. At VDJ recombination sites, type 1 diabetes patients had fewer insertions and more deleted nucleotides, which implies abnormalities in thymic rearrangement. Type 1 diabetes patients showed a moderate but significant shortening of TCRB CDR3 length in all four CD4+ subsets. Because the HLA sub-analyses included only small numbers of individuals, any influence of HLA type on TCRB rearrangement was left unresolved.

From each donor, a single peripheral blood sample of 100 to 150 mL on average was drawn into heparinised tubes. Using a panel that included CD45RO, CCR7, CD25, CD127, CD95 and CD27, naive, central memory, regulatory and stem cell-like memory CD4+ T cells were sorted on a BD FACSAria II. A purity above 95% was achieved for all sorted populations. PBMCs were isolated immediately by Lymphoprep density gradient centrifugation and stained directly without culture. So that batch effects would be minimized, each experiment stained and sorted samples in pairs, pairing one healthy donor with one patient. The V and J ends are trimmed by 3 bases and 8 bases, leaving 5 bases between them. The germline V gene (reference sequence) yields SEHNR for CDR1 and FQNEAQ for CDR2. The CDR3 holds 11 amino acids from the cysteine to the phenylalanine. Of all the DNA, just the CDR3 is kept, 33 bases in frame from base 1.

The entire amount of isolated RNA was reverse transcribed using the High Capacity cDNA Reverse Transcription Kit, so the sequenced TCRB transcripts were expressed ones. Deep immunoSEQ sequencing was performed on naive, central memory and regulatory T cell samples, with an average of about 3.57 million total reads per sample. Sorted cells were lysed in RLT buffer and RNA was extracted with DNase-treated RNeasy Micro or Mini kits, depending on cell number. Each cell subset was processed on its own to prevent cross-contamination, while patient and healthy donor samples were processed together. The immunoSEQ multiplex PCR was used to amplify TCRB sequences from cDNA, yielding 87-bp fragments that span the CDR3 region. Sequencing of the amplicons was done on the Illumina HiSeq platform. The published analysis was carried out like this. PCR bias was computationally corrected using synthetic template baselines, reads within Hamming distance 2 were collapsed, and singletons that could not be merged were discarded. Reads were aligned against IMGT to assign V, D and J genes, CDR3 length and insertions or deletions at six rearrangement sites. Clonotype counts were normalized to sorted cell number within each subset before computing true diversity and Gini coefficients with the tcR R package. The overlap coefficient, calculated on TCRB nucleotide sequences, was used to quantify repertoire sharing. Out-of-frame TCRB sequences from naive cells were analyzed to stand in for the pre-selection repertoire. TCRdb mirrors the immuneACCESS table, restricted to in-frame sequences. Some clones are absent from its copies; in checked studies, under half trace to an unresolved V gene, and the reason for the others is unknown. The V and J calls and clone size come from that table; D and trimming were worked out from the DNA. The sample table contains more than 120,000 clones; only one count was recorded for more than 9% of them. The ten largest account for roughly 1.3% of the sample.

Sequencing input: naive CD4+ T cells from blood. The sample's cell subset or site label is to be understood as: true naive CD4+ T cells. The sequence was obtained from a man in his late teens or twenties in good health. The chain is assembled from TRBV7-9 and TRBJ2-1, with an unclear D gene assignment. The nucleotide sequence is TGTGCCAGCAGCTTCCAATATGAGCAGTTCTTC. Its translation is CASSFQYEQFF.